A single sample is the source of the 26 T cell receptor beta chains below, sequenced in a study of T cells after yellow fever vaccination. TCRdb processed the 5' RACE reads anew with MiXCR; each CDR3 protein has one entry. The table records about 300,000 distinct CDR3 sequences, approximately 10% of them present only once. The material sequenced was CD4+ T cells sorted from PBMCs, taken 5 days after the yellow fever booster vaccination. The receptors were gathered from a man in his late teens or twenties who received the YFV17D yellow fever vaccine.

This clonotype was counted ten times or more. The DNA for the CDR3 is TGCAGTGCTCCCGTAGGTAACGCTCGGAGCTCCTACAATGAGCAGTTCTTC. Amino acids: CSAPVGNARSSYNEQFF. The J gene is TRBJ2-1, the V gene TRBV20-1; no firm D call. The germline V and J ends were trimmed by 5 bases and 0 bases, with 20 bases remaining between them. Germline V gene data show CDR1 as DFQATT and CDR2 as SNEGSKA (reference sequence). This CDR3 has 17 amino acids.

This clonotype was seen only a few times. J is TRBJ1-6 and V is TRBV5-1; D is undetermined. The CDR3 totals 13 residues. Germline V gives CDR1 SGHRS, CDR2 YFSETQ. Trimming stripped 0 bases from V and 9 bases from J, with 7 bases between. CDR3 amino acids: CASSLASRSPLHF. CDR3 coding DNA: TGCGCCAGCAGCTTGGCCAGCCGTTCACCCCTCCACTTT.

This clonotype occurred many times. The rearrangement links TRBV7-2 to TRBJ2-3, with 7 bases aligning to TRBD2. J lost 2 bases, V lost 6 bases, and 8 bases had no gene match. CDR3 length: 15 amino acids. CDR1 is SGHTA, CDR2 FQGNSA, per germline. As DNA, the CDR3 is TGTGCCAGCAGTTTCCAGCGGGGTTCCACAGATACGCAGTATTTT. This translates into CASSFQRGSTDTQYF.

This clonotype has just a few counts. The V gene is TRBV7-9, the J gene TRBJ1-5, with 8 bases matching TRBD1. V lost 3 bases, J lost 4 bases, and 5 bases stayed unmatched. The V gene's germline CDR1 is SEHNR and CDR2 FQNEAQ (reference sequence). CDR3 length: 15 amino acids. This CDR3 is CASSLDRAGNQPQHF. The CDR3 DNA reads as TGTGCCAGCAGCTTGGACAGGGCTGGGAATCAGCCCCAGCATTTT. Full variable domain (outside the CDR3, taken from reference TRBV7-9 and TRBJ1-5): DTGVSQNPRHKITKRGQNVTFRCDPISEHNRLYWYRQTLGQGPEFLTYFQNEAQLEKSRLLSDRFSAERPKGSFSTLEIQRTEQGDSAMYLCASSLDRAGNQPQHFGDGTRLSIL.

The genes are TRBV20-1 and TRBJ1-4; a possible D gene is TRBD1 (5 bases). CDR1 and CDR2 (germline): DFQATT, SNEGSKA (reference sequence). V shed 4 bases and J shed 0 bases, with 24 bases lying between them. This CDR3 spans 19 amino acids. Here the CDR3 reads CSATGPGRGEAATNEKLFF. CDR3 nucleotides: TGCAGTGCTACCGGACCGGGACGTGGGGAGGCTGCAACTAATGAAAAACTGTTTTTT.

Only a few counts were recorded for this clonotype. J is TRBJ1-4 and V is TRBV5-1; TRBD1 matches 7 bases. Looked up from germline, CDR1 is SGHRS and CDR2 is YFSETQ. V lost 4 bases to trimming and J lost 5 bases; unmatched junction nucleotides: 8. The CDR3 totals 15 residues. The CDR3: CASSPQQGSNEKLFF. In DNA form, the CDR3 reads TGCGCCAGCAGCCCCCAACAGGGGTCGAATGAAAAACTGTTTTTT.

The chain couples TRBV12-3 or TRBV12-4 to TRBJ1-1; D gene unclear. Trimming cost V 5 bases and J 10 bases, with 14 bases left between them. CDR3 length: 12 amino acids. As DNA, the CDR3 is TGTGCCAGCAGTATCCATCGAGGGATAGCTTTCTTT. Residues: CASSIHRGIAFF.

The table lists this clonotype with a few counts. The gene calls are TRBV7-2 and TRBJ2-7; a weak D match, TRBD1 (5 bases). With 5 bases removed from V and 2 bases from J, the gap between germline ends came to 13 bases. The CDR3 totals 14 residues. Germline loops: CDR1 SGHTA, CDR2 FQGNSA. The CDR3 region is CASSGSRATYEQYF. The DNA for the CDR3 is TGTGCCAGCAGCGGTAGCAGGGCAACCTACGAGCAGTACTTC.

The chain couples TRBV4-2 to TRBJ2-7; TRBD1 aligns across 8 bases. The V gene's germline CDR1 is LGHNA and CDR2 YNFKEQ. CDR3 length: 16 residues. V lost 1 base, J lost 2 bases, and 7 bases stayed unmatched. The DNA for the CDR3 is TGTGCCAGCAGCCAAGTGCCGGGACAGGAGCCCTACGAGCAGTACTTC. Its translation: CASSQVPGQEPYEQYF.

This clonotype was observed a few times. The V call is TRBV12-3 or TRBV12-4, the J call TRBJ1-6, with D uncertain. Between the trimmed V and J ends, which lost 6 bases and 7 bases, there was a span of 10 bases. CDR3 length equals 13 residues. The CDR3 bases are TGTGCCAGCAGCTGGTCCACGAATTCACCCCTCCACTTT. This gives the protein CASSWSTNSPLHF.

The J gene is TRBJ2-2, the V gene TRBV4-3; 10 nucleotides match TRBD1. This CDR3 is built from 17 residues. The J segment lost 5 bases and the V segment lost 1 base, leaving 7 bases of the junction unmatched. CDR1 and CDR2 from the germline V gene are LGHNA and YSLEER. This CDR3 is CASSQVRQGAGTGELFF. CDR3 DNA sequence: TGCGCCAGCAGCCAAGTTCGACAGGGGGCGGGGACCGGGGAGCTGTTTTTT.

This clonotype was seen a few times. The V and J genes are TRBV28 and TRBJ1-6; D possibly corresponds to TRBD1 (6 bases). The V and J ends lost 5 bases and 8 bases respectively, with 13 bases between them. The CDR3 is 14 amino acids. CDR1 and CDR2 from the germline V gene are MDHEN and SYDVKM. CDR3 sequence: CASSPGQKYSPLHF. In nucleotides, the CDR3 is TGTGCCAGCAGTCCCGGACAGAAATATTCACCCCTCCACTTT.

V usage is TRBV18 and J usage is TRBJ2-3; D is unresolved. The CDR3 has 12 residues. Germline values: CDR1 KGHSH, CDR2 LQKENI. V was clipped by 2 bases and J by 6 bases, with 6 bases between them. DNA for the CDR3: TGTGCCAGCTCACCAGATGGTGATACGCAGTATTTT. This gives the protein CASSPDGDTQYF.

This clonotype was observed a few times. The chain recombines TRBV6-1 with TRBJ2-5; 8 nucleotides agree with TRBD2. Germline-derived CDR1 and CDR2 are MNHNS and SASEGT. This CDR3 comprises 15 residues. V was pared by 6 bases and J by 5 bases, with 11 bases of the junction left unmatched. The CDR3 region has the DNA TGTGCCAGCAGGGTGACGGGGGCGGGGGGCGAGACCCAGTACTTC. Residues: CASRVTGAGGETQYF.

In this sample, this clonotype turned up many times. The CDR3 protein is CASRLTGEAFF. The CDR3 nucleotides are TGTGCCAGCAGACTTACAGGGGAAGCTTTCTTT. This chain connects TRBV12-3 or TRBV12-4 to TRBJ1-1; TRBD1 is a possible D gene (6 bases). V was clipped by 6 bases and J by 8 bases, with 10 bases between them. This CDR3 region has 11 residues.

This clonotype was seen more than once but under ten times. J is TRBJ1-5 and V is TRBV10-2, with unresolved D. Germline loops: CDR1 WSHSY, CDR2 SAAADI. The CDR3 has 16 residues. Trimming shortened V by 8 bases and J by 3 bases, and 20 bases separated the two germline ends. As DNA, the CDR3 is TGCGCCAGCGGAGGCCGGGGAAGTGGAACCAATCAGCCCCAGCATTTT. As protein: CASGGRGSGTNQPQHF.

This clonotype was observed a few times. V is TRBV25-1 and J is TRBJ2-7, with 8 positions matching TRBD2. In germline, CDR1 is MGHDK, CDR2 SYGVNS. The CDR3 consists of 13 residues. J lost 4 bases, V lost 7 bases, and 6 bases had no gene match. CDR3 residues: CASISGGGYEQYF. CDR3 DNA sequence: TGTGCCAGCATCTCCGGCGGGGGGTACGAGCAGTACTTC.

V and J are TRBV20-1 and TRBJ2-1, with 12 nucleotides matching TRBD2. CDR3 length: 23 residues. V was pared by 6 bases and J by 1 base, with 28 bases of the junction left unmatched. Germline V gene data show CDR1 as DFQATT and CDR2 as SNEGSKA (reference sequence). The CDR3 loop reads CSAAGRLAGAPLGRARSYNEQFF. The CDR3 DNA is TGCAGTGCCGCCGGGAGACTAGCGGGAGCCCCATTGGGCAGGGCGAGGTCCTACAATGAGCAGTTCTTC.

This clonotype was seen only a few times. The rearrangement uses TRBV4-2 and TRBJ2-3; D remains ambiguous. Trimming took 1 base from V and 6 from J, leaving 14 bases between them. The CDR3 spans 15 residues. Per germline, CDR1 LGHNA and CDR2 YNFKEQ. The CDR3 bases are TGTGCCAGCAGCCAAGTCGGCCCGTCGGCGGATACGCAGTATTTT. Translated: CASSQVGPSADTQYF.

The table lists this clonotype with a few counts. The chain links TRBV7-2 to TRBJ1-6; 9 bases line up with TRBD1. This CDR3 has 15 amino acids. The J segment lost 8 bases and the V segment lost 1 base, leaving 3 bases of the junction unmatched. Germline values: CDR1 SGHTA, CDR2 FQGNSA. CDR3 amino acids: CASSLGRDRDSPLHF. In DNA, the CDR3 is TGTGCCAGCAGCTTAGGCCGGGACAGGGATTCACCCCTCCACTTT. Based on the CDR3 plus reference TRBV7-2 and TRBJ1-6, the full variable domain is GAGVSQSPSNKVTEKGKDVELRCDPISGHTALYWYRQSLGQGLEFLIYFQGNSAPDKSGLPSDRFSAERTGGSVSTLTIQRTQQEDSAVYLCASSLGRDRDSPLHFGNGTRLTVT.

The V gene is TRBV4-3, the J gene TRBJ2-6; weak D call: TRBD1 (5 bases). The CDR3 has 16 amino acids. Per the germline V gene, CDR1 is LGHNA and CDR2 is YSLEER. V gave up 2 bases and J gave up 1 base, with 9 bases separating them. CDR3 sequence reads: CASSQQRGSGANVLTF. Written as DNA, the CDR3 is TGCGCCAGCAGCCAACAAAGGGGATCTGGGGCCAACGTCCTGACTTTC.

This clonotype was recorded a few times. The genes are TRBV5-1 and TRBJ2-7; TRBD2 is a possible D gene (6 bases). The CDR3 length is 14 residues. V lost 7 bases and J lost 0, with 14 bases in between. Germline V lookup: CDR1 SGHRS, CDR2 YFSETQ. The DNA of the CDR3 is TGCGCCAGCTTGGGCGGGGTCCCCTCCTACGAGCAGTACGTC. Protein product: CASLGGVPSYEQYV.

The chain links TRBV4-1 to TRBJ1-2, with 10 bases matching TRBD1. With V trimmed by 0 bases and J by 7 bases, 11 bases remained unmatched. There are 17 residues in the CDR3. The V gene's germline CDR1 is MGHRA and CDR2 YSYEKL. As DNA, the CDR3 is TGCGCCAGCAGCCAAGATCGCGACAGGGGGCGCTTTGGTGGCTACACCTTC. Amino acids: CASSQDRDRGRFGGYTF.

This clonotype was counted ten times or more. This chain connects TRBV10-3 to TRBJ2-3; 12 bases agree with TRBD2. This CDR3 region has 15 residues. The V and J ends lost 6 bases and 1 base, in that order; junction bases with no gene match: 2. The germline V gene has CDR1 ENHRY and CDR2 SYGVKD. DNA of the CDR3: TGTGCCATCAGCCGGACTAGCGGGGGCACAGATACGCAGTATTTT. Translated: CAISRTSGGTDTQYF.

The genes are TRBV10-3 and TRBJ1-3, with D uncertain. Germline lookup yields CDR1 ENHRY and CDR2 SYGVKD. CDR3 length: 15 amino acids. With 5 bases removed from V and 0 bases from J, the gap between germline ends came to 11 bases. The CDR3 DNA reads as TGTGCCATCAGTTCCCGTGGGAGCTCTGGAAACACCATATATTTT. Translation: CAISSRGSSGNTIYF.

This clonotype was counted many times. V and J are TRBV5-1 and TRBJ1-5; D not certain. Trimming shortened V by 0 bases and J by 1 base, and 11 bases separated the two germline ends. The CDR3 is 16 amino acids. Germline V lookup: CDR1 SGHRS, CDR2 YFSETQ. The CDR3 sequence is CASSLVPGMSNQPQHF. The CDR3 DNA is TGCGCCAGCAGCTTGGTCCCCGGGATGAGCAATCAGCCCCAGCATTTT.